These 28 T cell receptor beta chains originate from one sample sequenced in a study of OX40 agonist ivuxolimab in advanced cancers. TCRdb keeps only in-frame clones here, not all; method: immunoSEQ multiplex PCR. In the table there are 60,000 to 80,000 clones, about 81% of which are singletons. The sequenced sample was CD4+ or CD8+ T cells sorted from blood, obtained in a trial of the OX40 agonist ivuxolimab. The receptors come from an adult with an advanced solid tumor such as melanoma, head and neck, liver or kidney cancer.

CDR3 residues: CASSLDGQLSYEQYF. The CDR3 nucleotides are TGCGCCAGCAGCTTGGATGGGCAGCTCTCCTACGAGCAGTACTTC. The chain combines TRBV5-1 with TRBJ2-7, with unresolved D. The CDR3 runs 15 residues. Germline V lookup: CDR1 SGHRS, CDR2 YFSETQ. The V end lost 0 bases, the J end lost 0 bases, and 10 bases lay between the germline ends. Together with reference TRBV5-1 and TRBJ2-7, the CDR3 gives the full variable domain: KAGVTQTPRYLIKTRGQQVTLSCSPISGHRSVSWYQQTPGQGLQFLFEYFSETQRNKGNFPGRFSGRQFSNSRSEMNVSTLELGDSALYLCASSLDGQLSYEQYFGPGTRLTVT.

This clone has just a few counts. The chain joins TRBV6-1 to TRBJ2-7; D is ambiguous. Trimming shortened V by 7 bases and J by 1 base, and 8 bases separated the two germline ends. The CDR3 has 12 amino acids. Per germline, CDR1 MNHNS and CDR2 SASEGT. CDR3 region: CASTAPSYEQYF. The CDR3 nucleotides are TGTGCCAGCACGGCCCCTTCCTACGAGCAGTACTTC.

This chain links TRBV6-4 with TRBJ1-2; 7 positions agree with TRBD1. The V gene's germline CDR1 is MRHNA and CDR2 SNTAGT. CDR3 length equals 16 residues. The ends lost 1 base at V and 4 bases at J; junction bases unmatched: 9. In DNA form, the CDR3 reads TGTGCCAGCAGTGACTTATCGGACAGGAGTCCCTATGGCTACACCTTC. Its translation is CASSDLSDRSPYGYTF.

The rearrangement joins TRBV19 to TRBJ1-1; TRBD1 matches 7 bases. The trim removed 2 bases at V and 6 bases at J, leaving 9 bases unmatched. The CDR3 extends over 15 amino acids. Germline V gene sequence: CDR1 LNHDA, CDR2 SQIVND (reference sequence). The chain's CDR3 is CASSIFARGVAEAFF. CDR3 coding DNA: TGTGCCAGTAGTATATTTGCCAGGGGGGTGGCTGAAGCTTTCTTT.

The genes are TRBV7-9 and TRBJ2-7; the D is unclear. Germline CDR1 reads SEHNR; CDR2 reads FQNEAQ (reference sequence). V dropped 5 bases and J dropped 2 bases, with 7 bases sitting between them. The CDR3 length is 12 residues. CDR3 loop: CASSRGPYEQYF. CDR3 coding DNA: TGTGCCAGCAGCCGAGGTCCCTACGAGCAGTACTTC.

The V gene is TRBV28, the J gene TRBJ1-1; D uncertain. CDR1 is MDHEN and CDR2 is SYDVKM in the germline V gene. The V and J ends lost 5 bases and 1 base respectively, with 11 bases between them. This CDR3 is 14 amino acids long. For the CDR3, the DNA is TGTGCCAGCAGTCCCGGGGTTTCGAACACTGAAGCTTTCTTT. It specifies CASSPGVSNTEAFF.

The chain is built from TRBV5-8 and TRBJ2-7, with 14 bases aligning to TRBD2. Germline CDR1 and CDR2: SGHTS and YDEGEE. J gave up 0 bases and V 8 bases, and 19 bases lay outside the gene matches. This CDR3 spans 20 amino acids. The CDR3 protein is CARTRKFGLAGGRSSYEQYF. The CDR3 DNA follows: TGTGCCAGGACTCGAAAATTCGGACTAGCGGGAGGTAGAAGCTCCTACGAGCAGTACTTC.

The V and J genes are TRBV7-9 and TRBJ2-2, with D unclear. From germline, CDR1 is SEHNR and CDR2 FQNEAQ (reference sequence). V lost 4 bases and J lost 4, with 7 bases in between. This CDR3 has 13 amino acids. The CDR3 sequence: CASSSPGTGELFF. The CDR3 DNA reads TGTGCCAGCAGCTCCCCAGGCACCGGGGAGCTGTTTTTT.

The chain joins TRBV19 to TRBJ1-2; 7 bases line up with TRBD1. The CDR3 has 15 amino acids. The germline V gene has CDR1 LNHDA and CDR2 SQIVND (reference sequence). J lost 6 bases, V lost 3 bases, and 10 bases had no gene match. CDR3 residues: CASSIFSGTANGYTF. The CDR3 DNA is TGTGCCAGTAGTATCTTCTCGGGGACAGCTAATGGCTACACCTTC. The full variable domain, completed using reference TRBV19 and TRBJ1-2, is DGGITQSPKYLFRKEGQNVTLSCEQNLNHDAMYWYRQDPGQGLRLIYYSQIVNDFQKGDIAEGYSVSREKKESFPLTVTSAQKNPTAFYLCASSIFSGTANGYTFGSGTRLTVV.

This clone was counted at least ten times. The V gene is TRBV18, the J gene TRBJ2-5; D is perhaps TRBD1 (6 bases). The CDR3 extends over 14 amino acids. V shed 2 bases and J shed 2 bases, with 9 bases lying between them. Germline V gene lookup returns CDR1 KGHSH and CDR2 LQKENI. CDR3 amino acids: CASSPSGTQETQYF. CDR3 nucleotide sequence: TGTGCCAGCTCACCATCCGGGACACAAGAGACCCAGTACTTC. The full variable domain, completed using reference TRBV18 and TRBJ2-5, is NAGVMQNPRHLVRRRGQEARLRCSPMKGHSHVYWYRQLPEEGLKFMVYLQKENIIDESGMPKERFSAEFPKEGPSILRIQQVVRGDSAAYFCASSPSGTQETQYFGPGTRLLVL.

The J gene is TRBJ1-2, the V gene TRBV14; no clear D. CDR3 length equals 13 residues. Germline V CDR1 and CDR2: SGHDN, FVKESK. The V gene lost 3 bases and the J gene lost 3 bases, with 8 bases spanning the gap. CDR3 nucleotide sequence: TGTGCCAGCAGCCAGGGAACGGACTATGGCTACACCTTC. Translating it yields CASSQGTDYGYTF.

The J gene is TRBJ1-5, the V gene TRBV6-6; D gene uncertain. The CDR3 sequence is 15 residues long. CDR1 is MNHNY and CDR2 is SVGAGI in the germline V gene (reference sequence). The germline V and J ends were trimmed by 6 bases and 4 bases, with 16 bases remaining between them. The CDR3 sequence is CASRTHGEGNQPQHF. CDR3 nucleotide sequence: TGTGCCAGCAGGACTCACGGGGAAGGAAATCAGCCCCAGCATTTT.

The genes are TRBV2 and TRBJ1-2, with D perhaps TRBD1 (6 bases). Trimming took 10 bases from V and 4 from J, leaving 13 bases between them. CDR1 and CDR2 (germline): SNHLY, FYNNEI. This CDR3 contains 12 residues. CDR3 nucleotide sequence: TGTGCCATAACTTCAGGGGTCTATGGCTACACCTTC. Encoded protein: CAITSGVYGYTF.

The rearrangement joins TRBV9 to TRBJ2-6; either TRBD1 or TRBD2 may supply D (5 bases each). Germline V gives CDR1 SGDLS, CDR2 YYNGEE. The CDR3 covers 18 residues. The V and J ends lost 4 bases and 0 bases respectively, with 17 bases between them. This CDR3 is CASSPSPPGTSGANVLTF. The CDR3 DNA is TGTGCCAGCAGCCCCTCGCCTCCAGGGACCTCTGGGGCCAACGTCCTGACTTTC.

This chain joins TRBV19 and TRBJ1-4; D remains ambiguous. The CDR3 loop spans 15 amino acids. CDR1 and CDR2 (germline): LNHDA, SQIVND (reference sequence). V shed 9 bases and J shed 5 bases, with 19 bases lying between them. DNA of the CDR3: TGTGCCAGCTCGGATAGTCGCGCCGGGAATGAAAAACTGTTTTTT. Its translation is CASSDSRAGNEKLFF.

The rearrangement joins TRBV5-1 to TRBJ1-1; D may be TRBD1 (5 bases). The V gene's germline CDR1 is SGHRS and CDR2 YFSETQ. Trimming removed 1 base from V and 7 bases from J, with 11 bases in between. The CDR3 covers 13 residues. DNA of the CDR3: TGCGCCAGCAGCTTGTTGGGGGGGAGTGAAGCTTTCTTT. It yields the protein CASSLLGGSEAFF.

J is TRBJ1-6 and V is TRBV7-9; D gene ambiguous. This CDR3 contains 15 residues. Germline V gene lookup returns CDR1 SEHNR and CDR2 FQNEAQ (reference sequence). V lost 1 base, J lost 10 bases, and 14 bases lay in between. CDR3 residues: CASSLEMDRASPLHF. The DNA for the CDR3 is TGTGCCAGCAGCTTAGAAATGGATCGTGCATCACCCCTCCACTTT. Based on the CDR3 plus reference TRBV7-9 and TRBJ1-6, the full variable domain is DTGVSQNPRHKITKRGQNVTFRCDPISEHNRLYWYRQTLGQGPEFLTYFQNEAQLEKSRLLSDRFSAERPKGSFSTLEIQRTEQGDSAMYLCASSLEMDRASPLHFGNGTRLTVT.

The CDR3 nucleotides are TGTGCCAGCAGCTTAAATTCGGGACAAAGAAACACCATATATTTT. It is translated as CASSLNSGQRNTIYF. The V and J genes are TRBV7-6 and TRBJ1-3; D perhaps matches TRBD1 (6 bases). Germline V gene data show CDR1 as SGHVS and CDR2 as FNYEAQ. The V gene lost 2 bases and the J gene lost 5 bases, with 13 bases spanning the gap. The CDR3 has 15 amino acids. Supplemented by reference TRBV7-6 and TRBJ1-3, the full variable domain reads GAGVSQSPRYKVTKRGQDVALRCDPISGHVSLYWYRQALGQGPEFLTYFNYEAQQDKSGLPNDRFSAERPEGSISTLTIQRTEQRDSAMYRCASSLNSGQRNTIYFGEGSWLTVV.

The V gene is TRBV6-5, the J gene TRBJ2-5, with 8 positions matching TRBD2. V lost 0 bases, J lost 4 bases, and 7 bases stayed unmatched. This CDR3 spans 16 amino acids. Looked up from germline, CDR1 is MNHEY and CDR2 is SVGAGI. The CDR3 region is CASSYSLGLAPETQYF. The CDR3, as DNA: TGTGCCAGCAGTTACTCCCTTGGACTAGCCCCAGAGACCCAGTACTTC.

This chain joins TRBV5-1 and TRBJ1-5; D perhaps matches TRBD1 (6 bases). Per germline, CDR1 SGHRS and CDR2 YFSETQ. This CDR3 region has 14 residues. V was pared by 8 bases and J by 3 bases, with 15 bases between. The CDR3 nucleotides read TGCGCCAGGAAAGACAGGCTGCCCAATCAGCCCCAGCATTTT. As protein: CARKDRLPNQPQHF.

The rearrangement joins TRBV4-3 to TRBJ2-2, with no clear D. The CDR3 has 15 residues. V lost 0 bases and J 3 bases, leaving 8 bases between the germline ends. CDR1 is LGHNA and CDR2 is YSLEER in the germline V gene. In DNA form, the CDR3 reads TGCGCCAGCAGCCAAGATGGGCGAGACACCGGGGAGCTGTTTTTT. Protein: CASSQDGRDTGELFF.

The chain couples TRBV18 to TRBJ1-3; 7 nucleotides line up with TRBD1. Germline loops: CDR1 KGHSH, CDR2 LQKENI. This CDR3 comprises 16 residues. With 6 bases clipped from V and 0 bases from J, the junction kept 8 bases outside the gene matches. CDR3: CASSENRGPSGNTIYF. CDR3 nucleotides: TGTGCCAGCTCCGAAAACAGGGGACCCTCTGGAAACACCATATATTTT.

This clone was seen more than once but under ten times. The chain carries TRBV9 and TRBJ1-3; D is unclear. V was clipped by 0 bases and J by 0 bases, with 7 bases between them. CDR3 length equals 15 residues. In germline, CDR1 is SGDLS, CDR2 YYNGEE. The DNA for the CDR3 is TGTGCCAGCAGCGTAGGGTCTTACTCTGGAAACACCATATATTTT. As protein: CASSVGSYSGNTIYF.

The chain carries TRBV25-1 and TRBJ2-1; no clear D gene. The CDR3 spans 14 residues. CDR1 MGHDK and CDR2 SYGVNS come from the germline V gene. V dropped 0 bases and J dropped 9 bases, with 12 bases sitting between them. CDR3 region: CASSEYERPTEQFF. DNA of the CDR3: TGTGCCAGCAGTGAATACGAGAGGCCGACTGAGCAGTTCTTC.

This sequence joins TRBV5-4 and TRBJ2-5; no reliable D call. V lost 1 base and J 3 bases, leaving 4 bases between the germline ends. The germline V gene encodes CDR1 SGHNT and CDR2 YYREEE (reference sequence). This CDR3 has 12 residues. The DNA of the CDR3 is TGTGCCAGCAGCTTGCCCGAAGAGACCCAGTACTTC. This codes for CASSLPEETQYF.

CDR3 residues: CASSQAGLAGSGELFF. The CDR3 region has the DNA TGTGCCAGCAGCCAAGCGGGACTAGCGGGCTCCGGGGAGCTGTTTTTT. The chain recombines TRBV7-3 with TRBJ2-2; 12 bases match TRBD2. Germline CDR1 SGHTA, CDR2 FQGTGA. J was trimmed by 6 bases and V by 5 bases; bases with no gene match: 7. This CDR3 has 16 amino acids.

Comment on this clone: Germline and junction disagree at one end, which may indicate a read error. This sequence joins TRBV19 and TRBJ1-1; 7 bases are shared with TRBD1. This CDR3 comprises 13 residues. The germline gives CDR1 LNHDA, CDR2 SQIVND (reference sequence). The CDR3 DNA sequence: TGTGCCAGTAGTATATCAGGGGGAACTGGAGCTTTCTTT. Translating gives CASSISGGTGAFF.

This rearrangement joins TRBV28 to TRBJ1-1, with D possibly TRBD1 on 6 matching bases. In germline, CDR1 is MDHEN, CDR2 SYDVKM. This CDR3 is built from 14 residues. The V and J ends lost 4 bases and 5 bases respectively, with 14 bases between them. The CDR3 coding sequence is TGTGCCAGCAGTTATTCACAGAGGGGGACTGAAGCTTTCTTT. This gives the protein CASSYSQRGTEAFF.